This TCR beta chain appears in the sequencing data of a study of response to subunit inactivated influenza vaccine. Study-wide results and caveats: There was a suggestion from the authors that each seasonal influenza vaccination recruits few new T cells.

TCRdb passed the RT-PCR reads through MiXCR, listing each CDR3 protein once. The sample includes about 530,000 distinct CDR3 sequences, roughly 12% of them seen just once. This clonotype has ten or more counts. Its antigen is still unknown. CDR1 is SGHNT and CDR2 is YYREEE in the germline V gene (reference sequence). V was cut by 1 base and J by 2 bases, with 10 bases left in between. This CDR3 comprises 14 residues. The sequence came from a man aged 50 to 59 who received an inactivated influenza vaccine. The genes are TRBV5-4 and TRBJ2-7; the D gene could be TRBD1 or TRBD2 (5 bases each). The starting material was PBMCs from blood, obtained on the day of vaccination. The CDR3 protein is CASSLYGTTYEQYF. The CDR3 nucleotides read TGTGCCAGCAGCTTGTACGGGACCACCTACGAGCAGTACTTC.